This TCR beta chain was sequenced in a study of long-term antiretroviral therapy in people with HIV. Study at large: The study's earliest collections predate the 2015 immediate-ART recommendation by about a decade.

Running of the v3.0 immunoSEQ assay took place at survey level. The table came from immunoSEQ multiplex PCR; TCRdb's copy has only in-frame clones and leaves some out. Of 10,000 to 13,000 clones listed, roughly 85% are singletons. Samples held 1-10 million cryopreserved PBMC before DNA extraction. As for this clone: Its antigen remains unidentified.

The CDR3 sequence is 15 residues long. V dropped 3 bases and J dropped 13 bases, with 19 bases sitting between them. Germline V lookup: CDR1 MNHNY, CDR2 SVGAGI (reference sequence). Study results and caveats: Clones showing expansion before ART dominated the repertoire at all time points. HIV repertoires had narrower CDR3 length ranges than controls.

This chain uses TRBV6-6 with TRBJ1-6; D possibly corresponds to TRBD1 (5 bases). This sequence was found in a man aged 40-49 years with HIV. The source material was unsorted PBMCs, sampled 1.2 years after starting antiretroviral therapy. The CDR3 region has the DNA TGTGCCAGCAGTTATTCGAGTCTGGGGGATCTCCCCCTCCACTTT. Its translation: CASSYSSLGDLPLHF.